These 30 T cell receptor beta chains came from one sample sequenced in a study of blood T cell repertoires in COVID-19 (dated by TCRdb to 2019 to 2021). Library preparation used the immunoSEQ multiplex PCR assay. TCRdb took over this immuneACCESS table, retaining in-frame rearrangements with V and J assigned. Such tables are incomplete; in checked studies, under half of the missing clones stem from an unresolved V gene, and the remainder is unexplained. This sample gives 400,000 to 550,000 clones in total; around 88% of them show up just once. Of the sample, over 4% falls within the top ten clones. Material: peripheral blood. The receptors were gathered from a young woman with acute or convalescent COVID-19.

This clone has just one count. The CDR3 loop reads CSVRGSYNSPLHF. The DNA of the CDR3 is TGCAGCGTCAGGGGATCCTATAATTCACCCCTCCACTTT. The chain recombines TRBV29-1 with TRBJ1-6, with D possibly TRBD1 on 6 matching bases. Trimming removed 6 bases at V and 1 base at J, with 7 bases between. CDR3 length equals 13 residues. The germline V gene has CDR1 SQVTM and CDR2 ANQGSEA.

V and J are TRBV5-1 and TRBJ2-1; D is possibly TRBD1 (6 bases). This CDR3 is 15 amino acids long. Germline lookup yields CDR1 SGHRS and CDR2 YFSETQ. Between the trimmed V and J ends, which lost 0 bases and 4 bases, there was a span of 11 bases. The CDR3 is CASSLVQGPYNEQFF. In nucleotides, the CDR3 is TGCGCCAGCAGCTTGGTTCAGGGGCCATACAATGAGCAGTTCTTC.

CDR3 bases: TGTGCCAGTAGTAGGACAGGGGCTAGCAATCAGCCCCAGCATTTT. Its translation: CASSRTGASNQPQHF. J is TRBJ1-5 and V is TRBV19; TRBD1 matches 9 bases. V lost 4 bases and J lost 0; bases outside the gene matches: 1. The CDR3 loop spans 15 amino acids. Germline lookup yields CDR1 LNHDA and CDR2 SQIVND (reference sequence).

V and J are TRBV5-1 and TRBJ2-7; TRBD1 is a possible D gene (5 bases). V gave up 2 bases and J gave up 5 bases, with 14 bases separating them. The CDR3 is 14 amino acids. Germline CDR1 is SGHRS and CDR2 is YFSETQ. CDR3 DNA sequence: TGCGCCAGCAGCTTTTTAGGGGTAAACGACGAGCAGTACTTC. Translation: CASSFLGVNDEQYF.

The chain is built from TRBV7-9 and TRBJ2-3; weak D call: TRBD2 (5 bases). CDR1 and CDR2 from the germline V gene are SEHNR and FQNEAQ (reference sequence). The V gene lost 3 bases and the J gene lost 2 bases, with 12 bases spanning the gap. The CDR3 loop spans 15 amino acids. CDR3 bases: TGTGCCAGCAGCTTTCCTAGCCCTCCCACAGATACGCAGTATTTT. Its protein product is CASSFPSPPTDTQYF.

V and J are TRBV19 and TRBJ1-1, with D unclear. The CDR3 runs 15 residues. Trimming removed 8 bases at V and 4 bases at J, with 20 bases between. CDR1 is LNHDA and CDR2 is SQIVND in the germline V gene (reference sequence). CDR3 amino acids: CASGPGFRVTTEAFF. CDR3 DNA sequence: TGTGCCAGTGGACCGGGATTTCGAGTGACCACTGAAGCTTTCTTT. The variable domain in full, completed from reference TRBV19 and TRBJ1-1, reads DGGITQSPKYLFRKEGQNVTLSCEQNLNHDAMYWYRQDPGQGLRLIYYSQIVNDFQKGDIAEGYSVSREKKESFPLTVTSAQKNPTAFYLCASGPGFRVTTEAFFGQGTRLTVV.

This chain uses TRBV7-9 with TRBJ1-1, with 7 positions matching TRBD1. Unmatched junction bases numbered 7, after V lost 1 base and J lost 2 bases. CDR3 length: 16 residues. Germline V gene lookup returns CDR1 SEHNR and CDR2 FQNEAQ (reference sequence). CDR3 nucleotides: TGTGCCAGCAGCTTAGGACAGGGTGGCCCTAACACTGAAGCTTTCTTT. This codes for CASSLGQGGPNTEAFF.

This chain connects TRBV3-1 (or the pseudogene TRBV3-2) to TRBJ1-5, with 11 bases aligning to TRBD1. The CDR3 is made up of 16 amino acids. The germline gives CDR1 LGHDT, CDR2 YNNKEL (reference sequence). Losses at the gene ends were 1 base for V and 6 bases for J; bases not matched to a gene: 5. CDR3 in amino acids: CASSQGTGGGSQPQHF. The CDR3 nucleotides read TGTGCCAGCAGCCAAGGGACAGGGGGCGGGTCTCAGCCCCAGCATTTT.

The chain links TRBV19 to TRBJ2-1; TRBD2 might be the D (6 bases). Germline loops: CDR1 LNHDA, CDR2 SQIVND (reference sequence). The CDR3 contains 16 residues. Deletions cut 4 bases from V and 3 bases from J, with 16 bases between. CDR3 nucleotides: TGTGCCAGTAGTACAAATCTAGCGTCCATCTACAATGAGCAGTTCTTC. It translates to CASSTNLASIYNEQFF.

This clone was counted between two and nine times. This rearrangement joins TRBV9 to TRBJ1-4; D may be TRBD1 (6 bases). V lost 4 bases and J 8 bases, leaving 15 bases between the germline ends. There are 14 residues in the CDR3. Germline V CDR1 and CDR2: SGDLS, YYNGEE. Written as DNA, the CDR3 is TGTGCCAGCAGCCCCGGACAGATGATCGAAAAACTGTTTTTT. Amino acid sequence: CASSPGQMIEKLFF.

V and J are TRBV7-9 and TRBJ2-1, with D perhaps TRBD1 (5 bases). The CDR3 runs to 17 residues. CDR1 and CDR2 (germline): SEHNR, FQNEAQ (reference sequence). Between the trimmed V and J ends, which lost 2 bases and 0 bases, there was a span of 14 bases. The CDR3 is CASSLFRGSSSYNEQFF. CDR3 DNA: TGTGCCAGCAGCTTATTTAGGGGATCCAGCTCCTACAATGAGCAGTTCTTC.

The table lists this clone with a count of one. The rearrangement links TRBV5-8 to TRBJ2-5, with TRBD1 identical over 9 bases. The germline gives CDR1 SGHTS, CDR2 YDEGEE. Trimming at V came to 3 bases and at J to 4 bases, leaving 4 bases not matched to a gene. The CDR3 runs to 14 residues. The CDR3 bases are TGTGCCAGCAGCTCGGACAGGGGCCTAGAGACCCAGTACTTC. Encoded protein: CASSSDRGLETQYF.

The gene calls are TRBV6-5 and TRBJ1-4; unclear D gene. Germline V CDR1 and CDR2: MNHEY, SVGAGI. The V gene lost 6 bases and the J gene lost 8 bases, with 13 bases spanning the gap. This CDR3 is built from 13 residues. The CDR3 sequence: CASRSIRLEKLFF. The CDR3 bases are TGTGCCAGCAGGTCTATCAGGTTGGAAAAACTGTTTTTT.

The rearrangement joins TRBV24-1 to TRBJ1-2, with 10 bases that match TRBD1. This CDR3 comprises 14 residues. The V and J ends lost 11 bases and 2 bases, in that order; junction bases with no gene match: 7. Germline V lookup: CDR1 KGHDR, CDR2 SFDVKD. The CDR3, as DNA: TGTGCCATTGCTCCGGGACAGGGGAACTATGGCTACACCTTC. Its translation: CAIAPGQGNYGYTF.

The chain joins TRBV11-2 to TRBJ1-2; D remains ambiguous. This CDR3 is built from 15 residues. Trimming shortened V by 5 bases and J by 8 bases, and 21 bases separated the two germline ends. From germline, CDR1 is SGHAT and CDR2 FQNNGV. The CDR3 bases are TGTGCCAGCAGCCCATCAAACTTCCGGGGAGGCGGCTACACCTTC. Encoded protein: CASSPSNFRGGGYTF. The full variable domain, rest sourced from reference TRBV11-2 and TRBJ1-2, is EAGVAQSPRYKIIEKRQSVAFWCNPISGHATLYWYQQILGQGPKLLIQFQNNGVVDDSQLPKDRFSAERLKGVDSTLKIQPAKLEDSAVYLCASSPSNFRGGGYTFGSGTRLTVV.

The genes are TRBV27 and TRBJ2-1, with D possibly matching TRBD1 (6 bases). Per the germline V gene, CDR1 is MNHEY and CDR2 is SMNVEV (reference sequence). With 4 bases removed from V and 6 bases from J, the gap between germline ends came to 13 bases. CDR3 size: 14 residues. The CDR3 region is CASSSPSGANEQFF. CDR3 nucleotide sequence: TGTGCCAGCAGTTCGCCCTCAGGGGCCAATGAGCAGTTCTTC.

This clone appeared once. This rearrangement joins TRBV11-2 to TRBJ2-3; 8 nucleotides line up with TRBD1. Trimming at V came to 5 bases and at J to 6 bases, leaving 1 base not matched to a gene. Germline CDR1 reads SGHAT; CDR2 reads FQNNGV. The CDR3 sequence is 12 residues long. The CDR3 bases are TGTGCCAGCAGCCACAGGGGGGATACGCAGTATTTT. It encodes CASSHRGDTQYF.

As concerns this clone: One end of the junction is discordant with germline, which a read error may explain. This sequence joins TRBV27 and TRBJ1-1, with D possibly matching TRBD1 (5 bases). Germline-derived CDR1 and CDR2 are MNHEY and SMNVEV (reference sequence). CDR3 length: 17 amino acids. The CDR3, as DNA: TGTGCCAGCAGTCCCCTCCCCGTACCTCGGGGGAACGCTGAAGCTTTCTTT. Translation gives CASSPLPVPRGNAEAFF.

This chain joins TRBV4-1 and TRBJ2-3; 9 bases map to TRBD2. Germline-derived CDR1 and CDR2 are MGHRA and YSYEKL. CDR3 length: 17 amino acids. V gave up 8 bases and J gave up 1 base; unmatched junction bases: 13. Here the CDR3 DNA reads TGCGCCAGCTCCAGCGGGGGGTCCGGTGGGGGCACAGATACGCAGTATTTT. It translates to CASSSGGSGGGTDTQYF.

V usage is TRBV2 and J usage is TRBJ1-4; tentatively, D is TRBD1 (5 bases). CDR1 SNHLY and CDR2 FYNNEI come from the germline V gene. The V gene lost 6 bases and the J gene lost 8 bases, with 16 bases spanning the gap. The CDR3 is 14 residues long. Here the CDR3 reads CASRDPGLFEKLFF. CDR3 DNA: TGTGCCAGCAGGGATCCGGGACTGTTCGAAAAACTGTTTTTT.

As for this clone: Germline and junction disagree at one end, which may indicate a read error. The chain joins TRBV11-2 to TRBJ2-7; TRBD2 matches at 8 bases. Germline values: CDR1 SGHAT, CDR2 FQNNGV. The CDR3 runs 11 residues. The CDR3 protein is CASSHTGLEHF. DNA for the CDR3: TGTGCCAGCAGCCATACGGGACTAGAGCACTTC.

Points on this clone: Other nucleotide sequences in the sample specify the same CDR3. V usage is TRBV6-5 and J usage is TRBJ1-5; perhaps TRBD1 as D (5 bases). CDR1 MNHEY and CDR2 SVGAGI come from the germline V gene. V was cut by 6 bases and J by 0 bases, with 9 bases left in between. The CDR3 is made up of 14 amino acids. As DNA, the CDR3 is TGTGCCAGCAGCCGGGACTATAGCAATCAGCCCCAGCATTTT. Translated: CASSRDYSNQPQHF.

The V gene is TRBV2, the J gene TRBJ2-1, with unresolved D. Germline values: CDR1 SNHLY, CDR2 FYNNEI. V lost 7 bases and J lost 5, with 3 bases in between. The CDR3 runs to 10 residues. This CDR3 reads CASTDNEQFF. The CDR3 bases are TGTGCCAGCACGGACAATGAGCAGTTCTTC.

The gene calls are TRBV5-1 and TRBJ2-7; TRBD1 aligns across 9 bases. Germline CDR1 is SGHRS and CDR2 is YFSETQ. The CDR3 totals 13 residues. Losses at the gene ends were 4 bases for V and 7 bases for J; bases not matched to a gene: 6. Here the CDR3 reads CASSHGTGSEQYF. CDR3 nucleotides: TGCGCCAGCAGCCACGGGACAGGGTCTGAGCAGTACTTC.

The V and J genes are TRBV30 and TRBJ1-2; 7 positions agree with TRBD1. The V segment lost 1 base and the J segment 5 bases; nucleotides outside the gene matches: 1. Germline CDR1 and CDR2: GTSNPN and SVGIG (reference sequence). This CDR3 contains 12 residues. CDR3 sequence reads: CAWSGDSYGYTF. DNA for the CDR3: TGTGCCTGGAGTGGGGACAGTTATGGCTACACCTTC.

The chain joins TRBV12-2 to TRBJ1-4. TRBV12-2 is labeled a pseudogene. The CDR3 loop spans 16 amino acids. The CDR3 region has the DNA TGTGCAAGTCGCTTAGGTTGTCGCGATCAAAATGAAAAACTGTTTTTT. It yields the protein CASRLGCRDQNEKLFF.

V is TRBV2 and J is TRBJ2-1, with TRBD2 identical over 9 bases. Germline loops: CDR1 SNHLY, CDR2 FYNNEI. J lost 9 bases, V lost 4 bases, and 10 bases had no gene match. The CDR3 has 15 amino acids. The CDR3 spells CASSVLSGGLGEQFF. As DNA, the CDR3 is TGTGCCAGCAGTGTGTTGAGCGGGGGGCTGGGTGAGCAGTTCTTC.

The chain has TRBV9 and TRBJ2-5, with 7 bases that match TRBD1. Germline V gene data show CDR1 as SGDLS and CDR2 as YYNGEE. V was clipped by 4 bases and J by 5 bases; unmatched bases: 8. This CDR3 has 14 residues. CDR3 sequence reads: CASSPPGGKETQYF. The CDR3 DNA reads TGTGCCAGCAGCCCTCCAGGGGGAAAGGAGACCCAGTACTTC.

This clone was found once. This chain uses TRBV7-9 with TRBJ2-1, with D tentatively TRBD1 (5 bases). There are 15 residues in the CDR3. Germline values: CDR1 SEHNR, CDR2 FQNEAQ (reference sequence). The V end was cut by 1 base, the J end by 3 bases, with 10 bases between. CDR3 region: CASSLVQGLYNEQFF. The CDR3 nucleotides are TGTGCCAGCAGCTTAGTCCAGGGCCTCTACAATGAGCAGTTCTTC.

CDR3 nucleotides: TGTGCCAGCAGCGTAAGCCTGGACAGGAGTAACTATGGCTACACCTTC. Translation gives CASSVSLDRSNYGYTF. V usage is TRBV13 and J usage is TRBJ1-2; 7 nucleotides match TRBD1. The CDR3 is 16 residues long. The germline V gene has CDR1 PRHDT and CDR2 FYEKMQ (reference sequence). V lost 5 bases to trimming and J lost 1 base; unmatched junction nucleotides: 10.